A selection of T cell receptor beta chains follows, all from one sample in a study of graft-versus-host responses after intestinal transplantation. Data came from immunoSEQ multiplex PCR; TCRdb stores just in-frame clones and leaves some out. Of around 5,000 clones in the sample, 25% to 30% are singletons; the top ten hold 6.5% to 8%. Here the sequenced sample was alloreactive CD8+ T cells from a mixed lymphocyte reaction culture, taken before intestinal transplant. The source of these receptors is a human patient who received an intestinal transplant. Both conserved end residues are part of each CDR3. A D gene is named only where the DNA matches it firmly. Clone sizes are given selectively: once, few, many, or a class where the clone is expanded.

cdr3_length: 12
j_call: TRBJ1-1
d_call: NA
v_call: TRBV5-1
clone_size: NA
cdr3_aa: CASSFPDGEAFF
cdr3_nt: TGCGCCAGCAGCTTCCCGGACGGTGAAGCTTTCTTT

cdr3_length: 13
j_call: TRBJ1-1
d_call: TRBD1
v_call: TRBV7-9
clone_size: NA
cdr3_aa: CASSPTGVTEAFF
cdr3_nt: TGTGCCAGCAGCCCGACAGGGGTCACTGAAGCTTTCTTT

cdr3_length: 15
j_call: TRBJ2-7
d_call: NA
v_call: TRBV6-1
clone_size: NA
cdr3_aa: CASSHNWGTSYEQYF
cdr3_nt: TGTGCCAGCAGCCATAACTGGGGGACCTCCTACGAGCAGTACTTC

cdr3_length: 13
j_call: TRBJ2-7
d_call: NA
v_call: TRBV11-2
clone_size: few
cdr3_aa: CASSFGSPYEQYF
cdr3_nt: TGTGCCAGCAGCTTTGGTAGCCCCTACGAGCAGTACTTC

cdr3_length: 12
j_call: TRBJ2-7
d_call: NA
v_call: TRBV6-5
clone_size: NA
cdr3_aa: CASSPTDYEQYF
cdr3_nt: TGTGCCAGCAGTCCGACAGATTACGAGCAGTACTTC

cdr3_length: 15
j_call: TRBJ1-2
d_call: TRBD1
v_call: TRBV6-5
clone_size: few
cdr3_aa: CASSSPQQGSYGYTF
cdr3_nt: TGTGCCAGCAGTTCTCCGCAACAGGGGAGCTATGGCTACACCTTC

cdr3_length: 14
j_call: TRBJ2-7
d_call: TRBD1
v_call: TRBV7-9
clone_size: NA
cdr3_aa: CASSSGQDPYEQYF
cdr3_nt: TGTGCCAGCAGCTCGGGACAGGATCCCTACGAGCAGTACTTC

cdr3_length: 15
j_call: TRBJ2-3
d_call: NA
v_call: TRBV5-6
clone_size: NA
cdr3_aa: CASSFYGFSTDTQYF
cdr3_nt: TGTGCCAGCAGCTTTTACGGGTTTAGCACAGATACGCAGTATTTT

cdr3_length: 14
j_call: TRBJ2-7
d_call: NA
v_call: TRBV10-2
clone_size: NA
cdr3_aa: CASSVRAYSYEQYF
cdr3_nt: TGCGCCAGCAGTGTTCGGGCCTATTCCTACGAGCAGTACTTC

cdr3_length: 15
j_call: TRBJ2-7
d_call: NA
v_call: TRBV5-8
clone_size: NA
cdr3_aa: CASSLGWAAGNEQYF
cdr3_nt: TGTGCCAGCAGCTTGGGGTGGGCTGCTGGGAACGAGCAGTACTTC

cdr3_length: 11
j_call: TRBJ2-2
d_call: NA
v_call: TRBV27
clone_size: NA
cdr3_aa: CASSMQGELFF
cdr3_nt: TGTGCCAGCAGCATGCAAGGGGAGCTGTTTTTT

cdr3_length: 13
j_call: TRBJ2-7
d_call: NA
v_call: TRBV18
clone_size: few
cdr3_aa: CASCPGSGLEQYF
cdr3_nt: TGTGCCAGCTGTCCGGGCTCAGGGTTGGAGCAGTACTTC

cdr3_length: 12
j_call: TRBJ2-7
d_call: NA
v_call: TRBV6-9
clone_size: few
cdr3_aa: CASREGTYEQYF
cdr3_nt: TGTGCCAGCAGAGAGGGAACCTACGAGCAGTACTTC

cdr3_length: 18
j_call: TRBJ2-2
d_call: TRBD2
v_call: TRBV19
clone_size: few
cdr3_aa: CASSVDFWTRAGTGELFF
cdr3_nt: TGTGCCAGTAGTGTAGACTTTTGGACTAGAGCGGGAACCGGGGAGCTGTTTTTT

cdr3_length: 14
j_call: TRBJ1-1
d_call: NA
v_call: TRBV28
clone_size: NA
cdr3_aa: CASTPGAMNTEAFF
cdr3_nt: TGTGCCAGCACTCCCGGGGCAATGAACACTGAAGCTTTCTTT

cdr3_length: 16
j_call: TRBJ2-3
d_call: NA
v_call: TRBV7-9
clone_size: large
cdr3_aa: CASSFPIGISTDTQYF
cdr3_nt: TGTGCCAGCAGCTTTCCTATCGGGATTTCCACAGATACGCAGTATTTT

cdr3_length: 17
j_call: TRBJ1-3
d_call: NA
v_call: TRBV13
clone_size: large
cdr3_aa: CASSPGLQGSLGNTIYF
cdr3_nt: TGTGCCAGCAGCCCAGGTCTCCAGGGAAGTTTAGGAAACACCATATATTTT

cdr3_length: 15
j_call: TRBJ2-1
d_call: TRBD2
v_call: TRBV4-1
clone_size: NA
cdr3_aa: CASSQAGTSIHEQFF
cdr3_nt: TGCGCCAGCAGCCAAGCAGGGACTAGCATACATGAGCAGTTCTTC

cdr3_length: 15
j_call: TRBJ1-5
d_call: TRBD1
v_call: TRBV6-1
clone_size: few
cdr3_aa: CASSSRTGGDQPQHF
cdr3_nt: TGTGCCAGCAGTTCGCGGACAGGGGGCGATCAGCCCCAGCATTTT

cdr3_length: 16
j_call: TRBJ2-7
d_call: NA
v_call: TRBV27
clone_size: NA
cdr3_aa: CASSSPFGQGTYEQYF
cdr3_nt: TGTGCCAGCAGTTCCCCCTTTGGGCAGGGGACCTACGAGCAGTACTTC

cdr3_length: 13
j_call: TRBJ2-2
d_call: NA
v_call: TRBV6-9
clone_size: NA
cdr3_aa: CASSLGYTGELFF
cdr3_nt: TGTGCCAGCAGTCTCGGTTACACCGGGGAGCTGTTTTTT

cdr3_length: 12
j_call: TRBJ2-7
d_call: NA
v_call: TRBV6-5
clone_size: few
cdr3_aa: CASSFPGYEQYF
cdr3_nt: TGTGCCAGCAGTTTTCCCGGCTACGAGCAGTACTTC

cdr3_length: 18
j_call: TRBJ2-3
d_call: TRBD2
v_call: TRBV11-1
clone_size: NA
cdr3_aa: CASSGWTSGSPGLDTQYF
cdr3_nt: TGTGCCAGCAGCGGCTGGACTAGCGGGAGTCCCGGCCTAGATACGCAGTATTTT

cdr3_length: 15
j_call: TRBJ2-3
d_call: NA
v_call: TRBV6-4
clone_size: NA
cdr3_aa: CASSRGDFVADTQYF
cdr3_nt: TGTGCCAGCAGTCGCGGGGACTTTGTGGCAGATACGCAGTATTTT

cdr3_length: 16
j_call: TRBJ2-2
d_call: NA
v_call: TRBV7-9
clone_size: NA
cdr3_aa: CASSLSVQPATGELFF
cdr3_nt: TGTGCCAGCAGCTTATCGGTGCAGCCGGCCACCGGGGAGCTGTTTTTT

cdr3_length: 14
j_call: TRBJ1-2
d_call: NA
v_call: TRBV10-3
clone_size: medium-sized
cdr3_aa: CAISETGRGYGYTF
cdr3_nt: TGTGCCATCAGTGAGACAGGGAGGGGCTATGGCTACACCTTC

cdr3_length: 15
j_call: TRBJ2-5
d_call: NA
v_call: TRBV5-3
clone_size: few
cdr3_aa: CASSLWGRLQETQYF
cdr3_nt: TGTGCCAGCAGCTTGTGGGGCAGGCTCCAAGAGACCCAGTACTTC

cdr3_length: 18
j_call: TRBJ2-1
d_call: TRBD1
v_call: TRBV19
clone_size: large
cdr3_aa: CASSPSPATGLDYNEQFF
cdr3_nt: TGTGCCAGTAGTCCCTCCCCCGCGACAGGGTTAGACTACAATGAGCAGTTCTTC

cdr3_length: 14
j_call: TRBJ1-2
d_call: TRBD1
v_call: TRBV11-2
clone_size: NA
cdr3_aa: CASSTGQGVYGYTF
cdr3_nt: TGTGCCAGCAGCACGGGACAGGGGGTCTATGGCTACACCTTC

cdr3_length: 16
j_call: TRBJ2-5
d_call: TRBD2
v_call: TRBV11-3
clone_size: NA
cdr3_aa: CASSLDSLAGWETQYF
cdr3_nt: TGTGCCAGCAGCTTAGATTCCCTAGCGGGTTGGGAGACCCAGTACTTC

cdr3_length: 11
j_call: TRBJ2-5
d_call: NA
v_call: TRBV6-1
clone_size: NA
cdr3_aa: CASSYLETQYF
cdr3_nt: TGTGCCAGCAGTTATTTGGAGACCCAGTACTTC